The TCR beta chain described here comes from a study of T cells in Graves' hyperthyroidism and ophthalmopathy. General observations from the study: Peripheral blood also featured most of the thyroid clonotypes expanded above 0.001.

Worth noting for this clonotype: What it binds is not known. Since the CDR3 does not end with the conserved phenylalanine or tryptophan, this likely comes from a read error.

Each diagnosis drew on symptoms, thyroxine, TRAb, thyroid ultrasound and orbital computed tomography findings. TCR beta CDR3 regions were amplified from RNA. Researchers ran a first-round RT-PCR on the TCR CDR3 using the HTBI primer set. TCRdb processed the multiplex PCR reads anew with MiXCR; each CDR3 protein has one entry. The sample lists about 600,000 distinct CDR3 sequences; approximately 16% were seen once. Germline V gene sequence: CDR1 SNHLY, CDR2 FYNNEI. The CDR3 sequence is 14 residues long. V lost 9 bases and J lost 4; bases outside the gene matches: 4. Input material: blood. The source is a woman aged 35 to 49 with Graves' ophthalmopathy. The V call is TRBV2, the J call TRBJ2-1, with TRBD1 matching 12 bases. CDR3 sequence (DNA): TGTGCCAGAGGGGGACAGGGGGCTTACAATGAGCAGTTCTCC. It encodes CARGGQGAYNEQFS.